This TCR beta chain was captured in a study of cytomegalovirus exposure and HLA in healthy donors (TCRdb year 2017). Turning to the overall study: According to a later analysis, the approximately 120 validation repertoires were produced on the same platform as the 666 repertoires of the first cohort. The study was designed to test whether signatures of past pathogen exposure could be identified by cataloging public T cell receptors. A separate validation cohort of roughly 110 different subjects was used in addition to the 666-subject first cohort. High-throughput TCR immunosequencing, statistical association of individual TCRs with disease status, and machine learning were combined to predict cytomegalovirus infection status.

The donors were included in the validation cohort of 90 to 150 subjects, a group kept apart from the roughly 690-subject first cohort. Receptors were amplified or captured by the immunoSEQ multiplex PCR assay. Concerning the study's data processing: To diagnose cytomegalovirus status from the catalog of TCR beta chain sequences, a statistical classification framework was built. Not all clones reach the TCRdb copy of this immuneACCESS table, which keeps in-frame sequences only. Checked studies attribute under half of the gap to unresolved V genes and leave the rest unexplained. The DNA gave D and trimming, while V, J and clone size come from that table. The sample yields approximately 150,000 clones; roughly 89% were counted once. Jointly, the top ten make up less than 5.5% of the sample. Findings and caveats that apply to the study as a whole: In a later analysis, TCRs clustered in the first cohort were found to also tend to co-occur in the approximately 120 validation repertoires, with 85% to 95% of cluster scores above 0. It was suggested by the authors that the approach could potentially be generalized to other disease states and immunological phenotypes. In vitro tests confirmed that a few of the cytomegalovirus-associated TCR beta chains recognize cytomegalovirus antigens. A later analysis lacked HLA typing for the validation cohort, so it scored co-occurrence in that cohort across all 120 repertoires. In the study, some 180 TCR beta chains were listed as associated with cytomegalovirus. Most TCR sequences were observed very rarely across donors, whereas some public TCRs were present in many individuals. Cytomegalovirus status was reported to be diagnosed by the classifier with high specificity and sensitivity in both the original and validation cohorts.

The CDR3, cysteine through phenylalanine, is 13 amino acids long. Only the CDR3 portion is preserved as DNA: 39 bases, with reading frame beginning at the first base. The germline V gene sets CDR1 to MNHEY and CDR2 to SVGAGI. Trimming at the junction amounts to 5 bases on V and 4 bases on J, and the germline ends lie 11 bases apart. Remarks on this clone: No cognate antigen has been identified for it. The record has no base qualities; no much larger clone is one base away.

The rearrangement joined TRBV6-5 to TRBJ1-1; possibly the D gene is TRBD1, per 5 matching bases. The sequence came from a man younger than 35 in good health and CMV-seropositive. Source material: PBMCs. The encoded CDR3 is CASSTQGFTEAFF. The nucleotides read TGTGCCAGCAGTACGCAGGGTTTCACTGAAGCTTTCTTT.